The entry that follows covers one T cell receptor (beta chain) sequence. Since all of the isolated RNA was reverse transcribed, expressed TCRB transcripts were what got sequenced. TCRdb keeps only in-frame clones here, not all; method: immunoSEQ multiplex PCR. Of tens of thousands of clones in the sample, around a third were seen once. This sample was included in a study of beta chain features in type 1 diabetes. CDR1 is SGHNT, CDR2 YYREEE, per germline (reference sequence). The J segment lost 4 bases and the V segment lost 3 bases, leaving 7 bases of the junction unmatched. The CDR3 runs to 15 residues.

The chain combines TRBV5-4 with TRBJ1-2; 9 bases align to TRBD1. This sequence originates from a woman aged 18 to 35 in good health. The sequenced material came from stem cell memory CD4+ T cells from blood. For the CDR3, the DNA is TGTGCCAGCAGCTCCACCGGGACAGGGTCCTATGGCTACACCTTC. As protein: CASSSTGTGSYGYTF.